Detailed here is one T cell receptor (beta chain). Assay used: immunoSEQ multiplex PCR; TCRdb lists only in-frame clones, some missing. The table records roughly 90,000 clones, about 96% of them present only once. The CDR3 runs 15 residues. Germline assignment: CDR1 SGHRS and CDR2 YFSETQ. Losses at the gene ends were 5 bases for V and 6 bases for J; bases not matched to a gene: 9. The record originates from a study of technical replicates of blood from a handful of donors. This chain connects TRBV5-1 to TRBJ2-1; 9 nucleotides agree with TRBD2. The receptor comes from a human donor in good health. Sequenced material: T cells isolated from PBMCs. The chain's CDR3 is CASRGAGGPTNEQFF. The CDR3 DNA follows: TGCGCCAGCAGGGGGGCGGGAGGGCCTACCAATGAGCAGTTCTTC.